These T cell receptor beta chains were read from a single sample in a study of post-analysis software for immune sequencing data. TCRdb independently ran MiXCR on the PCR reads; one entry per CDR3 protein. The sample contains about 560,000 distinct CDR3 sequences, roughly two fifths of which appear only once. The sample consisted of blood. The receptors come from a girl aged 10-17 years with multiple sclerosis. Both conserved end residues are part of each CDR3. Fields, in order: CDR3 protein, CDR3 DNA, V gene, D gene, J gene, clone size. D genes are given only for firm matches. Expanded clones are given a class, and other clones once, few, many or no size at all.

CDR3 protein: CASSFNDREDYGYTF
CDR3 DNA: TGCGCCAGCAGCTTCAATGACAGGGAGGACTATGGCTACACCTTC
V gene: TRBV5-1
D gene: TRBD1
J gene: TRBJ1-2
clone size: .

CDR3 protein: CASRPRTDKETQYF
CDR3 DNA: TGTGCCAGCAGACCTCGGACGGATAAAGAGACCCAGTACTTC
V gene: TRBV12-3/TRBV12-4
D gene: .
J gene: TRBJ2-5
clone size: .

CDR3 protein: CASSLLGLAGETQYF
CDR3 DNA: TGCGCCAGCAGCTTGCTCGGACTAGCAGGAGAGACCCAGTACTTC
V gene: TRBV5-1
D gene: TRBD2
J gene: TRBJ2-5
clone size: .

CDR3 protein: CSGGGNGYTF
CDR3 DNA: TGCAGCGGCGGGGGGAATGGCTACACCTTC
V gene: TRBV29-1
D gene: .
J gene: TRBJ1-2
clone size: .

CDR3 protein: CASSLVGGLYEQYF
CDR3 DNA: TGTGCCAGCAGCTTGGTGGGGGGCCTCTACGAGCAGTACTTC
V gene: TRBV5-4
D gene: .
J gene: TRBJ2-7
clone size: few

CDR3 protein: CASSLGTSGGLADTQYF
CDR3 DNA: TGCGCCAGCAGCTTGGGGACTAGCGGGGGGCTGGCAGATACGCAGTATTTT
V gene: TRBV5-1
D gene: TRBD2
J gene: TRBJ2-3
clone size: .

CDR3 protein: CASSEGGRGNSPLHF
CDR3 DNA: TGTGCCAGCAGTGAAGGCGGCAGGGGTAATTCACCCCTCCACTTT
V gene: TRBV2
D gene: .
J gene: TRBJ1-6
clone size: .

CDR3 protein: CASSQQGLAGHDKDTQYF
CDR3 DNA: TGTGCCAGCAGCCAACAGGGACTAGCGGGACACGACAAAGATACGCAGTATTTT
V gene: TRBV4-2
D gene: TRBD2
J gene: TRBJ2-3
clone size: .

CDR3 protein: CASSLNSKRWTQYF
CDR3 DNA: TGCGCCAGCAGCTTAAACAGTAAGAGGTGGACCCAGTACTTC
V gene: TRBV5-1
D gene: .
J gene: TRBJ2-5
clone size: .

CDR3 protein: CASSFLAGHNEQFF
CDR3 DNA: TGTGCCAGCAGTTTCCTAGCGGGACACAATGAGCAGTTCTTC
V gene: TRBV12-3/TRBV12-4
D gene: TRBD2
J gene: TRBJ2-1
clone size: .

CDR3 protein: CASSQGDMNTEAFF
CDR3 DNA: TGCGCCAGCAGCCAAGGGGACATGAACACTGAAGCTTTCTTT
V gene: TRBV4-1
D gene: .
J gene: TRBJ1-1
clone size: .

CDR3 protein: CAISEKGGYGYTF
CDR3 DNA: TGTGCCATCAGTGAGAAGGGCGGCTATGGCTACACCTTC
V gene: TRBV10-3
D gene: .
J gene: TRBJ1-2
clone size: .

CDR3 protein: CASSPPKFYYNEQFF
CDR3 DNA: TGCGCCAGCAGCCCCCCCAAGTTCTACTACAATGAGCAGTTCTTC
V gene: TRBV5-1
D gene: .
J gene: TRBJ2-1
clone size: .

CDR3 protein: CASSLALRGGNEKLFF
CDR3 DNA: TGTGCCAGCAGCTTAGCGCTTAGGGGAGGGAATGAAAAACTGTTTTTT
V gene: TRBV7-2
D gene: .
J gene: TRBJ1-4
clone size: .

CDR3 protein: CASSLGSGRSYEQYF
CDR3 DNA: TGCGCCAGCAGCTTGGGTTCGGGGAGGAGCTACGAGCAGTACTTC
V gene: TRBV5-1
D gene: .
J gene: TRBJ2-7
clone size: few

CDR3 protein: CASSFNGRRIQETQYF
CDR3 DNA: TGTGCCAGCAGTTTCAATGGTCGGAGAATACAAGAGACCCAGTACTTC
V gene: TRBV12-3/TRBV12-4
D gene: .
J gene: TRBJ2-5
clone size: few

CDR3 protein: CASSIQGETQYF
CDR3 DNA: TGTGCCAGCAGCATCCAGGGGGAGACCCAGTACTTC
V gene: TRBV9
D gene: .
J gene: TRBJ2-5
clone size: .

CDR3 protein: CASAATGQDPQHF
CDR3 DNA: TGTGCCAGCGCGGCGACAGGCCAGGACCCCCAGCATTTT
V gene: TRBV6-5
D gene: .
J gene: TRBJ1-5
clone size: once

CDR3 protein: CASSIGNNEQFF
CDR3 DNA: TGTGCCAGCAGTATAGGTAACAATGAGCAGTTCTTC
V gene: TRBV6-4
D gene: .
J gene: TRBJ2-1
clone size: .

CDR3 protein: CASSLAFPRTGTTDTQYF
CDR3 DNA: TGTGCCAGCAGCTTAGCGTTTCCCCGGACAGGGACCACAGATACGCAGTATTTT
V gene: TRBV13
D gene: TRBD1
J gene: TRBJ2-3
clone size: .

CDR3 protein: CASSESQGISYEQYF
CDR3 DNA: TGTGCCAGCAGTGAGTCACAGGGAATCTCCTACGAGCAGTACTTC
V gene: TRBV25-1
D gene: .
J gene: TRBJ2-7
clone size: .

CDR3 protein: CASSDDPGGIQYF
CDR3 DNA: TGTGCCAGCAGTGACGACCCGGGGGGCATTCAGTACTTC
V gene: TRBV6-4
D gene: TRBD2
J gene: TRBJ2-4
clone size: .

CDR3 protein: CASSHGTYNEQFF
CDR3 DNA: TGTGCCAGCAGCCACGGGACATACAATGAGCAGTTCTTC
V gene: TRBV7-9
D gene: .
J gene: TRBJ2-1
clone size: few

CDR3 protein: CASSLDPDGTEAFF
CDR3 DNA: TGTGCCAGCAGCTTGGACCCGGATGGTACTGAAGCTTTCTTT
V gene: TRBV5-6
D gene: .
J gene: TRBJ1-1
clone size: .

CDR3 protein: CASRARRGKEETQYF
CDR3 DNA: TGCGCCAGCAGGGCACGGCGGGGAAAAGAAGAGACCCAGTACTTC
V gene: TRBV10-2
D gene: .
J gene: TRBJ2-5
clone size: .

CDR3 protein: CASSFPSGPREQYF
CDR3 DNA: TGTGCCAGCAGTTTTCCTAGCGGTCCACGCGAGCAGTACTTC
V gene: TRBV7-2
D gene: TRBD2
J gene: TRBJ2-7
clone size: few

CDR3 protein: CATSDFGPRETQYF
CDR3 DNA: TGTGCCACCAGTGATTTCGGGCCTCGGGAGACCCAGTACTTC
V gene: TRBV24-1
D gene: .
J gene: TRBJ2-5
clone size: .

CDR3 protein: CSVHRWNTEAFF
CDR3 DNA: TGCAGCGTTCACCGATGGAACACTGAAGCTTTCTTT
V gene: TRBV29-1
D gene: .
J gene: TRBJ1-1
clone size: .

CDR3 protein: CATSAGLGGASGNEQFF
CDR3 DNA: TGTGCCACCAGTGCAGGCCTTGGGGGGGCCTCGGGGAATGAGCAGTTCTTC
V gene: TRBV24-1
D gene: .
J gene: TRBJ2-1
clone size: .

CDR3 protein: CASSYPGGNTEAFF
CDR3 DNA: TGTGCCAGCAGTTACCCCGGGGGGAACACTGAAGCTTTCTTT
V gene: TRBV6-5
D gene: .
J gene: TRBJ1-1
clone size: once

CDR3 protein: CASNPPRGLSTEAFF
CDR3 DNA: TGTGCCAGCAACCCCCCCAGGGGGCTATCGACTGAAGCTTTCTTT
V gene: TRBV11-3
D gene: TRBD1
J gene: TRBJ1-1
clone size: .

CDR3 protein: CVWSDAGLAGSYEQYF
CDR3 DNA: TGTGTCTGGAGTGATGCCGGACTAGCGGGCTCCTACGAGCAGTACTTC
V gene: TRBV30
D gene: TRBD2
J gene: TRBJ2-7
clone size: .

CDR3 protein: CSFLKAGGQDTQYF
CDR3 DNA: TGCTCTTTTCTTAAAGCGGGGGGGCAGGATACGCAGTATTTT
V gene: TRBV20-1
D gene: TRBD2
J gene: TRBJ2-3
clone size: .

CDR3 protein: CSVYGEGFRSEAFF
CDR3 DNA: TGCAGCGTTTATGGTGAGGGATTTCGCTCTGAAGCTTTCTTT
V gene: TRBV29-1
D gene: .
J gene: TRBJ1-1
clone size: .

CDR3 protein: CASSSPTSGRSYEQYF
CDR3 DNA: TGTGCCAGCAGTTCCCCCACTAGCGGGAGATCCTACGAGCAGTACTTC
V gene: TRBV6-6
D gene: TRBD2
J gene: TRBJ2-7
clone size: .

CDR3 protein: CAIRSSWTADTQYF
CDR3 DNA: TGTGCCATCAGGTCATCCTGGACAGCAGATACGCAGTATTTT
V gene: TRBV10-3
D gene: .
J gene: TRBJ2-3
clone size: .

CDR3 protein: CASSLVGASSYNEQFF
CDR3 DNA: TGCGCCAGCAGCTTGGTCGGCGCCAGCTCCTACAATGAGCAGTTCTTC
V gene: TRBV5-1
D gene: .
J gene: TRBJ2-1
clone size: few

CDR3 protein: CAWSRTSSSNEQFF
CDR3 DNA: TGTGCCTGGAGTAGAACTAGCTCCTCCAATGAGCAGTTCTTC
V gene: TRBV30
D gene: .
J gene: TRBJ2-1
clone size: .

CDR3 protein: CATAPSRNTEAFF
CDR3 DNA: TGCGCCACCGCGCCGTCTCGGAACACTGAAGCTTTCTTT
V gene: TRBV4-3
D gene: .
J gene: TRBJ1-1
clone size: few

CDR3 protein: CASSRGTVSGADVLTF
CDR3 DNA: TGTGCCAGCAGCCGAGGGACAGTCTCTGGGGCCGACGTCCTGACTTTC
V gene: TRBV6-5
D gene: TRBD1
J gene: TRBJ2-6
clone size: .

CDR3 protein: CASSWAQALLPTF
CDR3 DNA: TGTGCCAGCAGCTGGGCGCAGGCCCTATTGCCCACCTTC
V gene: TRBV12-3/TRBV12-4
D gene: .
J gene: TRBJ1-2
clone size: .

CDR3 protein: CASSSTSQGINQETQYF
CDR3 DNA: TGTGCCAGCAGCTCGACTTCACAGGGGATCAACCAAGAGACCCAGTACTTC
V gene: TRBV7-9
D gene: TRBD1
J gene: TRBJ2-5
clone size: few

CDR3 protein: CSARPQREAQETQYF
CDR3 DNA: TGCAGTGCCCGGCCCCAGCGGGAGGCCCAAGAGACCCAGTACTTC
V gene: TRBV20-1
D gene: TRBD2
J gene: TRBJ2-5
clone size: .

CDR3 protein: CASGTYQPQHF
CDR3 DNA: TGTGCCAGCGGGACCTATCAGCCCCAGCATTTT
V gene: TRBV2
D gene: .
J gene: TRBJ1-5
clone size: .

CDR3 protein: CASAGGRPLGYGYTF
CDR3 DNA: TGTGCCAGCGCGGGGGGACGACCACTAGGCTATGGCTACACCTTC
V gene: TRBV9
D gene: .
J gene: TRBJ1-2
clone size: .

CDR3 protein: CSATSQGQGDNQPQHF
CDR3 DNA: TGCAGTGCTACCTCCCAAGGACAGGGGGACAATCAGCCCCAGCATTTT
V gene: TRBV20-1
D gene: TRBD1
J gene: TRBJ1-5
clone size: .

CDR3 protein: CASSYDRGTGIGGYTF
CDR3 DNA: TGTGCCAGCAGTTACGACAGGGGGACAGGGATTGGTGGCTACACCTTC
V gene: TRBV6-6
D gene: TRBD1
J gene: TRBJ1-2
clone size: .

CDR3 protein: CAIRVGTAGDTQYF
CDR3 DNA: TGTGCCATCAGAGTTGGGACTGCAGGCGATACGCAGTATTTT
V gene: TRBV10-3
D gene: .
J gene: TRBJ2-3
clone size: .

CDR3 protein: CASRAIVESTDTQYF
CDR3 DNA: TGCGCCAGCAGGGCTATAGTAGAAAGCACAGATACGCAGTATTTT
V gene: TRBV5-1
D gene: .
J gene: TRBJ2-3
clone size: .

CDR3 protein: CASSPRGGTLHF
CDR3 DNA: TGTGCCAGCAGTCCCAGGGGGGGAACCCTCCACTTT
V gene: TRBV12-3/TRBV12-4
D gene: TRBD1
J gene: TRBJ1-6
clone size: .

CDR3 protein: CASRSGQFSNQPQHF
CDR3 DNA: TGTGCCAGCAGATCCGGACAGTTTAGCAATCAGCCCCAGCATTTT
V gene: TRBV5-5
D gene: .
J gene: TRBJ1-5
clone size: .

CDR3 protein: CASSGGSGRPSRVYGYTF
CDR3 DNA: TGCGCCAGCAGCGGTGGATCGGGCCGACCTAGCCGGGTCTATGGCTACACCTTC
V gene: TRBV5-1
D gene: .
J gene: TRBJ1-2
clone size: .

CDR3 protein: CASSRTSGDSYEQYF
CDR3 DNA: TGTGCCAGCAGCCGTACTAGCGGGGACTCCTACGAGCAGTACTTC
V gene: TRBV5-5
D gene: TRBD2
J gene: TRBJ2-7
clone size: few

CDR3 protein: CAWSVGQGKLFF
CDR3 DNA: TGTGCCTGGAGTGTTGGACAGGGTAAACTGTTTTTT
V gene: TRBV30
D gene: TRBD1
J gene: TRBJ1-4
clone size: .

CDR3 protein: CASSLGGISDTQYF
CDR3 DNA: TGCGCCAGCAGCTTGGGCGGGATATCAGATACGCAGTATTTT
V gene: TRBV5-1
D gene: .
J gene: TRBJ2-3
clone size: few